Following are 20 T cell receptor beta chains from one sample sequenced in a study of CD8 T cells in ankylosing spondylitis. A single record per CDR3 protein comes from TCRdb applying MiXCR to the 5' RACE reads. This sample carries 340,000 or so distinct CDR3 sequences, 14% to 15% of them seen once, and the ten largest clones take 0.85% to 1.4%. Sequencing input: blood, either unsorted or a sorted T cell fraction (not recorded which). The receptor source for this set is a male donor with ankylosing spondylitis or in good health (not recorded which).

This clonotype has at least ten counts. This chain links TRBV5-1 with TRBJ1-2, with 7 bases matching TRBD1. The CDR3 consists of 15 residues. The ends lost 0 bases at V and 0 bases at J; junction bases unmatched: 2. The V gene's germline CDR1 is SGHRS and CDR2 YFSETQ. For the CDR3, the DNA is TGCGCCAGCAGCTTGGAAGGGACAGCTAACTATGGCTACACCTTC. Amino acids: CASSLEGTANYGYTF.

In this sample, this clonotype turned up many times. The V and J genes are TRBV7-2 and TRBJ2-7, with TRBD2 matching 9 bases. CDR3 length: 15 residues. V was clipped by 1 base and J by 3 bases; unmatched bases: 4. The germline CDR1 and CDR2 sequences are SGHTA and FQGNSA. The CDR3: CASSLDGTSFYEQYF. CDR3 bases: TGTGCCAGCAGCTTAGACGGGACTAGCTTCTACGAGCAGTACTTC. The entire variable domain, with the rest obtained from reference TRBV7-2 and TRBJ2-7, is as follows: GAGVSQSPSNKVTEKGKDVELRCDPISGHTALYWYRQSLGQGLEFLIYFQGNSAPDKSGLPSDRFSAERTGGSVSTLTIQRTQQEDSAVYLCASSLDGTSFYEQYFGPGTRLTVT.

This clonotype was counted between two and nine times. CDR3 residues: CASSSGQGSLYGYTF. CDR3 in DNA: TGTGCCAGCAGCTCGGGACAGGGGAGCCTATATGGCTACACCTTC. The gene calls are TRBV7-8 and TRBJ1-2; the match to TRBD1 covers 10 bases. J gave up 5 bases and V 4 bases, and 7 bases lay outside the gene matches. Germline CDR1 and CDR2: SGHVS and FQNEAQ. This CDR3 region has 15 residues.

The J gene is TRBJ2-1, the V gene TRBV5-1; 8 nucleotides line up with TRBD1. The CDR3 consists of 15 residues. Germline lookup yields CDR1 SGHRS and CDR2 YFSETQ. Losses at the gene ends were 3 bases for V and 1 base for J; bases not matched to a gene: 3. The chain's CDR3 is CASSSGDRSYNEQFF. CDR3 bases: TGCGCCAGCAGCTCCGGGGACAGGTCCTACAATGAGCAGTTCTTC.

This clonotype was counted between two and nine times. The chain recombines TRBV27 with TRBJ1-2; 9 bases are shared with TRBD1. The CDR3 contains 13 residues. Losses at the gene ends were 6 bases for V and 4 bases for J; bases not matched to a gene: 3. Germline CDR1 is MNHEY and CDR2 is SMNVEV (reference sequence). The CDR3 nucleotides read TGTGCCAGCAGCCGGACAGGGGTCTATGGCTACACCTTC. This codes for CASSRTGVYGYTF.

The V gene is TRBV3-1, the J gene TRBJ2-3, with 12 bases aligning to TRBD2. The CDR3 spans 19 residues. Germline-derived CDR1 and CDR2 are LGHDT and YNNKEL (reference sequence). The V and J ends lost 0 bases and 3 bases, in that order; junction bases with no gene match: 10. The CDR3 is CASSQDSPLLAGGTDTQYF. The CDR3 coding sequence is TGTGCCAGCAGCCAAGATTCCCCCCTTCTAGCGGGAGGGACAGATACGCAGTATTTT.

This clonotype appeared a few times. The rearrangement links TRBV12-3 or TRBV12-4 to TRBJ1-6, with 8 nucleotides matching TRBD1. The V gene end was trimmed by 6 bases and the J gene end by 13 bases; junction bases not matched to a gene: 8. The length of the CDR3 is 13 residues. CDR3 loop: CASSGQGWAPLHF. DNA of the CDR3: TGTGCCAGCAGCGGACAGGGTTGGGCGCCCCTCCACTTT.

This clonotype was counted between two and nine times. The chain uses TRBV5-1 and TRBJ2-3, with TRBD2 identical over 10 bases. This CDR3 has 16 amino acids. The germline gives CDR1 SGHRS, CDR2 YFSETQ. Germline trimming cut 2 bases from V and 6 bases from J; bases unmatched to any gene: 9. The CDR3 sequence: CASSFPSGSLTDTQYF. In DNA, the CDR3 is TGCGCCAGCAGCTTCCCTAGCGGGAGCCTCACGGATACGCAGTATTTT.

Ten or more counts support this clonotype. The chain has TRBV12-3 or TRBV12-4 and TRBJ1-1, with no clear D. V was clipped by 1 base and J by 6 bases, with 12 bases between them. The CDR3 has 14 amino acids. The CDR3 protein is CASSLGSTGAEAFF. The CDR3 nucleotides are TGTGCCAGCAGTTTAGGCAGTACGGGCGCTGAAGCTTTCTTT.

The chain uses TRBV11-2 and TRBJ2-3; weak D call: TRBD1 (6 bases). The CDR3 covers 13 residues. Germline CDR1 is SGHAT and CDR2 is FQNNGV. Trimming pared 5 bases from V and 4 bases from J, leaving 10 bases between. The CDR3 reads CASSQGTPDTQYF. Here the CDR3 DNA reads TGTGCCAGCAGCCAGGGGACACCAGATACGCAGTATTTT.

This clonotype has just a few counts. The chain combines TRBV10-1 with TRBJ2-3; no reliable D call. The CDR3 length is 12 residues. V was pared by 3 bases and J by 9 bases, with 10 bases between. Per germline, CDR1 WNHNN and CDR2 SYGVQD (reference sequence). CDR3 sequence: CASSEGSKTQYF. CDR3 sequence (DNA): TGCGCCAGCAGTGAAGGAAGTAAAACGCAGTATTTT.

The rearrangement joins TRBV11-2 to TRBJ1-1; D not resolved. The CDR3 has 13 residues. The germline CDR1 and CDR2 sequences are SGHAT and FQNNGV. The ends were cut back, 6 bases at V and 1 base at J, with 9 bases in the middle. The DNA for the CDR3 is TGTGCCAGCAGGATATCGGGGAACACTGAAGCTTTCTTT. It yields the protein CASRISGNTEAFF.

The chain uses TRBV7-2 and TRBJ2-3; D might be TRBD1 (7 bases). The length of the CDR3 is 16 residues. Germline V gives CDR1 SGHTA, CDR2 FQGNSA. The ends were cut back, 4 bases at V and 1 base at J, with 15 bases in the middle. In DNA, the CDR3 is TGTGCCAGCAGCTCCAGGCGGGACAGAGGCACAGATACGCAGTATTTT. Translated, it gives CASSSRRDRGTDTQYF.

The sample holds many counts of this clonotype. CDR3 DNA sequence: TGCGCCAGCAGCTTGGGGACAGGGAAAGAGACCCAGTACTTC. Amino acids: CASSLGTGKETQYF. The V and J genes are TRBV5-1 and TRBJ2-5; TRBD1 aligns across 8 bases. Germline V CDR1 and CDR2: SGHRS, YFSETQ. The CDR3 runs to 14 residues. Losses at the gene ends were 0 bases for V and 3 bases for J; bases not matched to a gene: 1.

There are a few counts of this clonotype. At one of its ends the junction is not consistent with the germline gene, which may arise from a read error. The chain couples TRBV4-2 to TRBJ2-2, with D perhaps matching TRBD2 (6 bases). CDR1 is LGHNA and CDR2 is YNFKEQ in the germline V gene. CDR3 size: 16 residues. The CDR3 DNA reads TGTGCCAGCAGCCAAGATACTAGCTTAAACAGCGGGGAGCTGTTTTTT. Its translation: CASSQDTSLNSGELFF.

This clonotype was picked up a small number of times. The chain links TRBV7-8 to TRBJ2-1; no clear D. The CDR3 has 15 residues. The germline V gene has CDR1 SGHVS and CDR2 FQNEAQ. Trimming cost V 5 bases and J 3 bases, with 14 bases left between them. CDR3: CASSRGAGGYNEQFF. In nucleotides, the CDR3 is TGTGCCAGCAGCCGCGGAGCCGGTGGCTACAATGAGCAGTTCTTC. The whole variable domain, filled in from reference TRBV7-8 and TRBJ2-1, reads GAGVSQSPRYKVAKRGQDVALRCDPISGHVSLFWYQQALGQGPEFLTYFQNEAQLDKSGLPSDRFFAERPEGSVSTLKIQRTQQEDSAVYLCASSRGAGGYNEQFFGPGTRLTVL.

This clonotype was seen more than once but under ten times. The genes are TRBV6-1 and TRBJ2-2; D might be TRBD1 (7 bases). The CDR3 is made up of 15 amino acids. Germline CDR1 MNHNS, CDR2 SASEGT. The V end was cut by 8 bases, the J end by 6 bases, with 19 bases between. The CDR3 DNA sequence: TGTGCCAGCCGCCCCGCGGAGGGGGCGTCCGGGGAGCTGTTTTTT. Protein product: CASRPAEGASGELFF.

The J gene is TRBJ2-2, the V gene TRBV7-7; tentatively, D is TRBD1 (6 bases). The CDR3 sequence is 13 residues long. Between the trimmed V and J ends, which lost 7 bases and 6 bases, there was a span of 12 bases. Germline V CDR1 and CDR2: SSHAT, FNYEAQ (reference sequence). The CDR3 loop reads CASMRRGSGELFF. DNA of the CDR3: TGTGCCAGCATGCGAAGGGGGTCCGGGGAGCTGTTTTTT.

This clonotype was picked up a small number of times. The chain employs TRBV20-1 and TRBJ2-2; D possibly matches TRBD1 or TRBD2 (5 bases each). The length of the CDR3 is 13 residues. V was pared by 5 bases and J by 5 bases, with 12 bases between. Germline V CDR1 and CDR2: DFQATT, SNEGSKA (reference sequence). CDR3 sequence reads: CSALPRGTGELFF. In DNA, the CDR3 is TGCAGTGCTCTCCCGAGGGGAACCGGGGAGCTGTTTTTT.

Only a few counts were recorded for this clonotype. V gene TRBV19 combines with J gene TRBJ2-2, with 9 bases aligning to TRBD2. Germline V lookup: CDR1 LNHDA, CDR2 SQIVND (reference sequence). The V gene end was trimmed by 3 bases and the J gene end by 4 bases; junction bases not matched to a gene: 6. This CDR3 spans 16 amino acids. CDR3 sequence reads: CASSILLAGITGELFF. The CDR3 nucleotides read TGTGCCAGTAGTATCCTCCTAGCGGGAATCACCGGGGAGCTGTTTTTT. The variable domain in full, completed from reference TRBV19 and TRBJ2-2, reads DGGITQSPKYLFRKEGQNVTLSCEQNLNHDAMYWYRQDPGQGLRLIYYSQIVNDFQKGDIAEGYSVSREKKESFPLTVTSAQKNPTAFYLCASSILLAGITGELFFGEGSRLTVL.